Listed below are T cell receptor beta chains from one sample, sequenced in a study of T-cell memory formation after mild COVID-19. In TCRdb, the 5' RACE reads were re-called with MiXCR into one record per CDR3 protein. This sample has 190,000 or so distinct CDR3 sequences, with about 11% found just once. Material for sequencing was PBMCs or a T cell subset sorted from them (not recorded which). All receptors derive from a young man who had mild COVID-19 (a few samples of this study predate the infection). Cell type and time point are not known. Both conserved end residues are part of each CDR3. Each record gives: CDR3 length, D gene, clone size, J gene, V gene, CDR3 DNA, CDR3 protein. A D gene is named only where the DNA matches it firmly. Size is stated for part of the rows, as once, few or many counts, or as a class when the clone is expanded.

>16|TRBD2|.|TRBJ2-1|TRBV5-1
TGCGCCACCCGGACTAGCGGGGGGCTCTCCTACAATGAGCAGTTCTTC
CATRTSGGLSYNEQFF
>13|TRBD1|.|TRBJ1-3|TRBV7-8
TGTGCCAGCGCAGGGGGCCCCGGGGTTACCATATATTTT
CASAGGPGVTIYF
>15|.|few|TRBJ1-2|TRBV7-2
TGTGCCAGCAGCCTCCTAAATCCCTTTGGGTATGGCTACACCTTC
CASSLLNPFGYGYTF
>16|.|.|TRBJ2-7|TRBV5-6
TGTGCCAGCAGCTTACGACATTGGACCTCGTCCTACGAGCAGTACTTC
CASSLRHWTSSYEQYF
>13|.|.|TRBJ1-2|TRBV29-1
TGCAGCGTTGATAAAGGGGGTCGATATGGCTACACCTTC
CSVDKGGRYGYTF
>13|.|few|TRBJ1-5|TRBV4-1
TGCGCCAGCAGCGCGGACGGTCATCAGCCCCAGCATTTT
CASSADGHQPQHF
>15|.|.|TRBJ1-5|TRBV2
TGTGCCAGCAGAGACCGGGACCTGACTAATCAGCCCCAGCATTTT
CASRDRDLTNQPQHF
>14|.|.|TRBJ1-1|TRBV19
TGTGCCAGTAAAAGCCCGGGGGTGAGGACTGAAGCTTTCTTT
CASKSPGVRTEAFF
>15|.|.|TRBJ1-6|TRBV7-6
TGTGCCAGCAGTGTCAGGGCCGGCCCGAATTCACCCCTCCACTTT
CASSVRAGPNSPLHF
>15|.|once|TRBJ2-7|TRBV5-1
TGCGCCAGCAGCTTGCCGGGTAGACCTCTGGACGAGCAGTACTTC
CASSLPGRPLDEQYF
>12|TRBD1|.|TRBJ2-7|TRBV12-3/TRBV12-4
TGTGCCAGCAGTCTGACAGGGAACGAGCAGTACTTC
CASSLTGNEQYF
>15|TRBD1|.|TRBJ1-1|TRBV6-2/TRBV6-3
TGTGCCAGCAGTCCTTGGACAGGGCGGGACACTGAAGCTTTCTTT
CASSPWTGRDTEAFF
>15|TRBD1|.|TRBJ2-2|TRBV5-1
TGCGCCAGCAACGTGGGGACAGGGGCGGCCGGGGAGCTGTTTTTT
CASNVGTGAAGELFF
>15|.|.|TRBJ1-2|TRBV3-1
TGTGCCAGCAGCCAAGGCCCCAGGGGAGTCTATGGCTACACCTTC
CASSQGPRGVYGYTF
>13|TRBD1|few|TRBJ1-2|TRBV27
TGTGCCAGCAGTGAACAGGGGTTCTCTGGCTACACCTTC
CASSEQGFSGYTF
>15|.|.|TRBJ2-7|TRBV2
TGTGCCAGCAGTGAATCTCTTGCGGACTCCTACGAGCAGTACTTC
CASSESLADSYEQYF
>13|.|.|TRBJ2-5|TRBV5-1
TGCGCCAGCAGCTCCTTGTACCAAGAGACCCAGTACTTC
CASSSLYQETQYF
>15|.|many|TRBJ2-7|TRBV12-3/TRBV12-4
TGTGCCAGCAGTTTTTCCAGCCACACATCCTACGAGCAGTACTTC
CASSFSSHTSYEQYF
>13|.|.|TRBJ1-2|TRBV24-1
TGTGCCACCAGTGATTTGCGGTTCAATGGCTACACCTTC
CATSDLRFNGYTF
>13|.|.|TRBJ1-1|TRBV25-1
TGTGCCAGCAGTTGGGGGTGGAACACTGAAGCTTTCTTT
CASSWGWNTEAFF
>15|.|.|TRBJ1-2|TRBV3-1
TGTGCCAGCAGCCATCTTTTCAGCCGTCGGTCTGGCTACACCTTC
CASSHLFSRRSGYTF
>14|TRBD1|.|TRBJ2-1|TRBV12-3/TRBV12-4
TGTGCCAGCAGTTTTGGGACAGGGGGGAATGAGCAGTTCTTC
CASSFGTGGNEQFF
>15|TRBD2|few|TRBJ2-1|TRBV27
TGTGCCAGCAGCAGACTAGCGGGGGGGCCTTATGAGCAGTTCTTC
CASSRLAGGPYEQFF
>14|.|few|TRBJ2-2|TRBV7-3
TGTGCCAGCAGCGACAGCCCGAACACCGGGGAGCTGTTTTTT
CASSDSPNTGELFF
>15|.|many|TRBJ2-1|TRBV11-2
TGTGCCAGCAGCGAAAGAGTCCTCGTCCACAATGAGCAGTTCTTC
CASSERVLVHNEQFF
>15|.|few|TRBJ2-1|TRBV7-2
TGTGCCAGCAGCTTAGGGTTGCATCGGCGGAGTGAGCAGTTCTTC
CASSLGLHRRSEQFF